This T cell receptor (beta chain) was obtained from a study of radiation and T cells in renal cell carcinoma. Study-wide results and limits: Top tumor clonotypes rose in blood 2 weeks post-radiation, then contracted.

Germline-derived CDR1 and CDR2 are SGHRS and YFSETQ. This CDR3 has 13 residues. Trimming removed 0 bases from V and 8 bases from J, with 11 bases in between. Time point specified: baseline pretreatment blood. Regarding treatment: 15 Gy SBRT to primary tumor, nephrectomy 4 weeks later. With respect to this clone: Its antigen is undetermined.

The method was immunoSEQ multiplex PCR; TCRdb's version includes in-frame clones alone and lacks a portion of them. In the table there are about 95,000 clones, 70% to 90% of which are singletons. The source was blood, collected from a patient whose treatment included radiotherapy and nephrectomy. The sequence was obtained from a man aged 45-60 years with renal cell carcinoma. The rearrangement links TRBV5-1 to TRBJ1-2; D is uncertain. The CDR3 DNA reads TGCGCCAGCAGCTTGGGTCATCTGGGGGGCTACACCTTC. Amino acid sequence: CASSLGHLGGYTF.